Listed below are T cell receptor beta chains from one sample, sequenced in a study of response to subunit inactivated influenza vaccine. In TCRdb, the RT-PCR reads were re-called with MiXCR into one record per CDR3 protein. The table has under 800,000 distinct CDR3 sequences, around 13% seen once. This material consisted of PBMCs from blood, taken 14 to 15 days before vaccination. These receptors all come from a man aged 50 or older who received an inactivated influenza vaccine. The CDR3 runs from the conserved cysteine through the conserved F or W. The D gene is left open where the match is weak. Only some rows state a clone size, as once, few, many or a class for expanded clones.

D gene,J gene,clone size,V gene,CDR3 protein,CDR3 DNA
TRBD2,TRBJ2-7,-,TRBV24-1,CATSSGTSGEQYF,TGTGCCACCAGTTCAGGGACTAGCGGCGAGCAGTACTTC
-,TRBJ1-1,-,TRBV5-1,CASSMTSTPQSPNTEAFF,TGCGCCAGCAGCATGACCTCAACTCCACAAAGCCCCAACACTGAAGCTTTCTTT
-,TRBJ2-7,few,TRBV6-2/TRBV6-3,CATTTIYEQYF,TGTGCCACTACGACCATCTACGAGCAGTACTTC
TRBD2,TRBJ2-4,-,TRBV5-1,CASSPSGTGNIQYF,TGCGCCAGCAGCCCCAGCGGGACGGGAAACATTCAGTACTTC
TRBD1,TRBJ2-5,-,TRBV5-4,CASSPPGQLFQETQYF,TGTGCCAGCAGCCCGCCGGGACAGCTTTTCCAGGAGACCCAGTACTTC
TRBD1,TRBJ2-7,many,TRBV20-1,CSAKTGQGAEQYF,TGCAGTGCTAAAACAGGACAGGGCGCCGAGCAGTACTTC
TRBD1,TRBJ2-3,few,TRBV6-2/TRBV6-3,CASRRGQGRTDTQYF,TGTGCCAGCAGACGAGGACAGGGAAGGACAGATACGCAGTATTTT
-,TRBJ2-3,few,TRBV28,CASSLIGSGRGTDTQYF,TGTGCCAGCAGTTTAATAGGAAGCGGGCGGGGCACAGATACGCAGTATTTT
-,TRBJ1-2,few,TRBV4-3,CASSQDSSGGPYGYTF,TGCGCCAGCAGCCAAGATTCATCCGGGGGACCTTATGGCTACACCTTC
-,TRBJ1-1,few,TRBV19,CASRVGGAEAFF,TGTGCCAGTAGGGTGGGGGGCGCTGAAGCTTTCTTT
-,TRBJ1-2,-,TRBV7-2,CASSLDPGRSVSYTF,TGTGCCAGCAGCTTAGATCCGGGAAGGTCGGTGTCCTACACCTTC
TRBD2,TRBJ2-1,many,TRBV27,CASSLIAGIIYNEQFF,TGTGCCAGCAGTTTAATAGCGGGTATTATTTACAATGAGCAGTTCTTC
-,TRBJ1-3,-,TRBV4-1,CASSQGQKAGRFSGNTIYF,TGCGCCAGCAGCCAAGGACAGAAGGCAGGGAGATTCTCTGGAAACACCATATATTTT
-,TRBJ1-4,-,TRBV4-3,CASSPTAAGSNEKLFF,TGCGCCAGCAGCCCCACGGCGGCAGGGTCTAATGAAAAACTGTTTTTT
TRBD2,TRBJ2-1,-,TRBV7-9,CASSSSSGRAYNEQFF,TGTGCCAGCAGCTCCTCTAGCGGGAGGGCCTACAATGAGCAGTTCTTC
TRBD1,TRBJ2-4,-,TRBV7-2,CASRRDRGKKNIQYF,TGTGCCAGCAGACGCGACAGGGGAAAAAAAAACATTCAGTACTTC
TRBD2,TRBJ2-5,-,TRBV5-1,CASRGVPGLAGVRETQYF,TGCGCCAGCAGAGGGGTCCCGGGACTAGCGGGAGTAAGAGAGACCCAGTACTTC
-,TRBJ1-5,few,TRBV6-2/TRBV6-3,CASSRGGPQPQHF,TGTGCCAGCAGTCGCGGGGGTCCTCAGCCCCAGCATTTT
TRBD1,TRBJ1-2,many,TRBV28,CASIPGQGNYGYTF,TGTGCCAGCATTCCGGGACAGGGGAACTATGGCTACACCTTC
TRBD2,TRBJ2-1,few,TRBV5-6,CASSSTGLPHNEQFF,TGTGCCAGCAGCTCAACGGGACTACCTCACAATGAGCAGTTCTTC
TRBD2,TRBJ2-1,few,TRBV10-3,CAISSSGRAYNEQFF,TGTGCCATCAGTTCTAGCGGGAGGGCCTACAATGAGCAGTTCTTC
TRBD2,TRBJ2-1,many,TRBV9,CASSGGLAAGNEQFF,TGTGCCAGCAGCGGCGGACTAGCGGCGGGCAATGAGCAGTTCTTC
TRBD2,TRBJ2-1,-,TRBV5-1,CASSLFGLAGVPLNEQFF,TGCGCCAGCAGCTTGTTCGGACTAGCGGGAGTTCCCCTCAATGAGCAGTTCTTC
-,TRBJ2-2,few,TRBV10-3,CAISVKLRRDTGELFF,TGTGCCATCAGTGTTAAGCTAAGGAGGGACACCGGGGAGCTGTTTTTT
-,TRBJ2-7,-,TRBV2,CASSELPGHKLSPHYEQYF,TGTGCCAGCAGTGAACTCCCGGGACATAAACTATCCCCCCACTACGAGCAGTACTTC
-,TRBJ1-3,few,TRBV3-1,CASSQARNSGNTIYF,TGTGCCAGCAGCCAAGCCAGGAACTCTGGAAACACCATATATTTT
-,TRBJ1-2,few,TRBV29-1,CSVITGSGGGYTF,TGCAGCGTGATTACAGGGAGCGGAGGTGGCTACACCTTC
-,TRBJ1-3,-,TRBV6-1,CASTPRGQGSGNTIYF,TGTGCCAGCACCCCCCGGGGGCAGGGCTCTGGAAACACCATATATTTT
-,TRBJ2-3,few,TRBV15,CATRTGAGRVDTQYF,TGTGCCACCCGTACGGGGGCAGGGAGGGTAGATACGCAGTATTTT
-,TRBJ2-1,-,TRBV4-3,CASSGNRGANYNEQFF,TGCGCCAGCAGCGGGAACAGAGGGGCGAACTACAATGAGCAGTTCTTC
-,TRBJ2-7,many,TRBV12-3/TRBV12-4,CASTPGRTYEQYF,TGTGCCAGCACCCCCGGACGGACCTACGAGCAGTACTTC
TRBD2,TRBJ2-3,-,TRBV7-9,CASSLAGGTTDTQYF,TGTGCCAGCAGCTTAGCGGGAGGGACCACAGATACGCAGTATTTT
-,TRBJ2-2,many,TRBV5-1,CASSLELGAGELFF,TGCGCCAGCAGCTTGGAGTTGGGGGCCGGGGAGCTGTTTTTT
-,TRBJ1-4,-,TRBV12-3/TRBV12-4,CASSKASEKLFF,TGTGCCAGCAGTAAGGCTAGTGAAAAACTGTTTTTT
-,TRBJ2-3,few,TRBV9,CASSVGGSEYTDTQYF,TGTGCCAGCAGCGTAGGAGGGAGCGAGTACACAGATACGCAGTATTTT
-,TRBJ1-1,many,TRBV7-9,CASSPMDGNTEAFF,TGTGCCAGCAGCCCCATGGACGGGAACACTGAAGCTTTCTTT
TRBD2,TRBJ2-1,-,TRBV27,CASSSPWTSGNNEQFF,TGTGCCAGCAGTTCCCCCTGGACTAGCGGTAACAATGAGCAGTTCTTC
TRBD2,TRBJ2-7,-,TRBV7-8,CASSSWDYQGSYEQYF,TGTGCCAGCAGCTCTTGGGACTACCAAGGATCCTACGAGCAGTACTTC
-,TRBJ2-7,-,TRBV3-1,CASSQAGGTAQYF,TGTGCCAGCAGCCAAGCGGGGGGCACGGCGCAGTACTTC
TRBD1,TRBJ2-7,-,TRBV6-2/TRBV6-3,CASSYASGQGLHEQYF,TGTGCCAGCAGTTACGCCTCGGGACAGGGTCTTCACGAGCAGTACTTC
TRBD2,TRBJ2-2,few,TRBV6-1,CASSPSGRAGTGELFF,TGTGCCAGCAGTCCTAGCGGGAGGGCCGGCACCGGGGAGCTGTTTTTT
-,TRBJ2-7,few,TRBV7-8,CASSLVGTNEQYF,TGTGCCAGCAGCTTAGTAGGCACGAACGAGCAGTACTTC
TRBD2,TRBJ2-3,few,TRBV5-1,CASSSSGGALDTQYF,TGCGCCAGCAGCAGTAGCGGGGGGGCCTTGGATACGCAGTATTTT
-,TRBJ1-5,few,TRBV20-1,CSARDPGRQPQHF,TGCAGTGCTAGAGATCCAGGGCGGCAGCCCCAGCATTTT
-,TRBJ2-7,-,TRBV27,CASSPHQGRDYEQYF,TGTGCCAGCAGTCCGCACCAGGGGAGAGACTACGAGCAGTACTTC
-,TRBJ2-1,-,TRBV19,CASRGFAGAPPQEQFF,TGTGCCAGTAGAGGGTTTGCGGGGGCCCCGCCCCAGGAGCAGTTCTTC
TRBD1,TRBJ1-6,few,TRBV3-1,CASSQGVNRGDSPLHF,TGTGCCAGCAGTCAAGGCGTGAACAGGGGAGATTCACCCCTCCACTTT
-,TRBJ1-1,-,TRBV5-1,CASSLAAASTEAFF,TGCGCCAGCAGCTTGGCGGCGGCCAGCACTGAAGCTTTCTTT
-,TRBJ2-2,few,TRBV4-1,CASSHPGSVKTGELFF,TGCGCCAGCAGCCACCCGGGGAGCGTGAAGACCGGGGAGCTGTTTTTT
-,TRBJ1-2,few,TRBV4-3,CASSQDGAVLYGYTF,TGCGCCAGCAGCCAAGACGGGGCGGTCCTCTATGGCTACACCTTC
-,TRBJ2-6,-,TRBV20-1,CSARNLRATKIGSGANVLTF,TGCAGTGCTAGAAACCTCCGGGCCACCAAAATAGGTTCTGGGGCCAACGTCCTGACTTTC
-,TRBJ2-5,-,TRBV4-3,CASSLETGRFGIQYF,TGCGCCAGCAGCCTTGAAACTGGGCGGTTTGGTATCCAGTACTTC
-,TRBJ2-3,few,TRBV28,CASSSPSDTQYF,TGTGCCAGCAGTTCCCCCTCCGATACGCAGTATTTT
-,TRBJ1-1,-,TRBV6-5,CASSGFRTEAFF,TGTGCCAGCAGTGGTTTCAGGACTGAAGCTTTCTTT
TRBD1,TRBJ1-1,many,TRBV12-3/TRBV12-4,CASRGQVEAFF,TGTGCCAGCAGGGGACAGGTTGAAGCTTTCTTT
-,TRBJ2-5,few,TRBV19,CASSRGPAPETQYF,TGTGCCAGTAGTAGAGGACCCGCTCCCGAGACCCAGTACTTC
-,TRBJ2-1,-,TRBV5-1,CASSLDLVSYNEQFF,TGCGCCAGCAGCTTGGACCTAGTCTCCTACAATGAGCAGTTCTTC
-,TRBJ2-3,few,TRBV12-3/TRBV12-4,CASSFQEGQYF,TGTGCCAGCAGTTTTCAGGAAGGGCAGTATTTT
TRBD1,TRBJ2-7,few,TRBV28,CASSLWRGQGSHEQYF,TGTGCCAGCAGTTTATGGAGGGGACAGGGGTCCCACGAGCAGTACTTC
-,TRBJ1-1,many,TRBV30,CAWSLNTGVEAFF,TGTGCCTGGAGCCTAAATACAGGTGTCGAAGCTTTCTTT